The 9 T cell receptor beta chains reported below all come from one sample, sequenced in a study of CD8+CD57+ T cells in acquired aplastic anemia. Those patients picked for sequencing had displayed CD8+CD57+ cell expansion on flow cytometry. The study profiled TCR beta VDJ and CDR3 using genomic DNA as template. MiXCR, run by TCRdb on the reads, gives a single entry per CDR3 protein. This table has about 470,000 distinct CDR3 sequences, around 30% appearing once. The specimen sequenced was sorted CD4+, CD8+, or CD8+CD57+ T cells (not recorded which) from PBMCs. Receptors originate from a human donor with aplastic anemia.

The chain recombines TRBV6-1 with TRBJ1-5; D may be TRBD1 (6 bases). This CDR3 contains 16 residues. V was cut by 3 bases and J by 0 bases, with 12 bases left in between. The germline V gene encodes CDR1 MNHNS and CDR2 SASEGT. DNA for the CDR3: TGTGCCAGCAGTGACAGGGGAGGATATAGCAATCAGCCCCAGCATTTT. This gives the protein CASSDRGGYSNQPQHF.

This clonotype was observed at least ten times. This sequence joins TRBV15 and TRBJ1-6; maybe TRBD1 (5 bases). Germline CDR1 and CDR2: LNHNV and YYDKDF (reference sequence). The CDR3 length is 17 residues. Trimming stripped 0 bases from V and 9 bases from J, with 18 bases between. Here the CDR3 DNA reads TGTGCCACCAGCAGAGATAGAGGGGATCACGCAAGTTCACCCCTCCACTTT. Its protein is CATSRDRGDHASSPLHF.

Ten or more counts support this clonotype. CDR3 coding DNA: TGTGCCAGCAGGGACAGGGGGAACGAGCAGTACTTC. This encodes CASRDRGNEQYF. The chain uses TRBV2 and TRBJ2-7; 10 nucleotides align to TRBD1. The CDR3 totals 12 residues. The germline V gene encodes CDR1 SNHLY and CDR2 FYNNEI. With V trimmed by 6 bases and J by 5 bases, 1 base remained unmatched.

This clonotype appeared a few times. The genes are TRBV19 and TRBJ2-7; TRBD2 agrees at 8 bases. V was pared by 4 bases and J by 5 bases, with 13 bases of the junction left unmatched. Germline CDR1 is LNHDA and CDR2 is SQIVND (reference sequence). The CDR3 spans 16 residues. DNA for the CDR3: TGTGCCAGTAGTAAGGGGATAGCGGGAATTTTGCACGAGCAGTACTTC. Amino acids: CASSKGIAGILHEQYF. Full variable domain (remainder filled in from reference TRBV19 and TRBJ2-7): DGGITQSPKYLFRKEGQNVTLSCEQNLNHDAMYWYRQDPGQGLRLIYYSQIVNDFQKGDIAEGYSVSREKKESFPLTVTSAQKNPTAFYLCASSKGIAGILHEQYFGPGTRLTVT.

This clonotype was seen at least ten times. The CDR3 reads CASSPTEVQGVYGYTF. CDR3 in DNA: TGTGCCAGCAGCCCAACAGAAGTACAGGGGGTCTATGGCTACACCTTC. The gene calls are TRBV7-2 and TRBJ1-2; 8 nucleotides line up with TRBD1. The ends lost 5 bases at V and 4 bases at J; junction bases unmatched: 12. The length of the CDR3 is 16 residues. Germline V gene data show CDR1 as SGHTA and CDR2 as FQGNSA.

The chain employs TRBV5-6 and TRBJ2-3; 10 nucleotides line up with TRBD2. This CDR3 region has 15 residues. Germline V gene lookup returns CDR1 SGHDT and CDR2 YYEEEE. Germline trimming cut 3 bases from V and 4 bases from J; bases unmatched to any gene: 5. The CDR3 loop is CASSSRSGGPDTQYF. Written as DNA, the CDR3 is TGTGCCAGCAGCTCGCGTAGCGGGGGGCCAGATACGCAGTATTTT. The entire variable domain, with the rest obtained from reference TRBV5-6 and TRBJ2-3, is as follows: DAGVTQSPTHLIKTRGQQVTLRCSPKSGHDTVSWYQQALGQGPQFIFQYYEEEERQRGNFPDRFSGHQFPNYSSELNVNALLLGDSALYLCASSSRSGGPDTQYFGPGTRLTVL.

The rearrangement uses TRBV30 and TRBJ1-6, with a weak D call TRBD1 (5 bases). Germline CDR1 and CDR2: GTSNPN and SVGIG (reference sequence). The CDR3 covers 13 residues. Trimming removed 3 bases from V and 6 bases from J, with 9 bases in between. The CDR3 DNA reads TGTGCCTGGAGACCAGGGAGTAATTCACCCCTCCACTTT. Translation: CAWRPGSNSPLHF.

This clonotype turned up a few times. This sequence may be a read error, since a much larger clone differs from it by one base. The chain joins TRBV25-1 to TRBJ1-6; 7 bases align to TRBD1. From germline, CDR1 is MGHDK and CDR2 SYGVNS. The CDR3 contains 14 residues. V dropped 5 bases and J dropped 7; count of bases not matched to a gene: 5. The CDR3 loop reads CASSYGTENSPLHF. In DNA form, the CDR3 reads TGTGCCAGCAGTTACGGGACAGAGAATTCACCCCTCCACTTT.

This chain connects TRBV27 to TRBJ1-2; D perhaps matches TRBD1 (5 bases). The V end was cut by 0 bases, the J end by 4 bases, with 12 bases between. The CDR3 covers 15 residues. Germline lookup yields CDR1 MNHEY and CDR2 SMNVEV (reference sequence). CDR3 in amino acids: CASSLSNQGSYGYTF. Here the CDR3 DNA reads TGTGCCAGCAGTTTATCTAACCAGGGAAGCTATGGCTACACCTTC.